These 28 T cell receptor beta chains were all obtained from the same sample, sequenced in a study of CD8 T cells in ankylosing spondylitis. Their antigens are not known. MiXCR, applied by TCRdb to the 5' RACE reads, yields one record per CDR3 protein. The sample lists 670,000 or so distinct CDR3 sequences; 15% to 20% were seen once. General observations from the study: Ankylosing spondylitis blood seemed to carry a telltale TCR beta motif made of under 10 highly homologous variants.

The source material was blood, either unsorted or a sorted T cell fraction (not recorded which). These receptor sequences come from a male donor with ankylosing spondylitis.

This clonotype turned up a few times. The chain joins TRBV6-1 to TRBJ1-1; the D gene is possibly TRBD1 (5 bases). V was pared by 7 bases and J by 0 bases, with 12 bases between. The germline gives CDR1 MNHNS, CDR2 SASEGT. CDR3 length: 14 residues. CDR3 amino acids: CASKSQGMNTEAFF. The DNA of the CDR3 is TGTGCCAGCAAATCCCAGGGCATGAACACTGAAGCTTTCTTT.

The gene calls are TRBV12-3 or TRBV12-4 and TRBJ2-2; D is perhaps TRBD1 (5 bases). The CDR3 extends over 12 amino acids. Between the trimmed V and J ends, which lost 7 bases and 7 bases, there was a span of 10 bases. The CDR3 reads CASNLRGGELFF. The CDR3 DNA reads as TGTGCCAGCAACCTTAGGGGCGGGGAGCTGTTTTTT.

Details on this clonotype: Lacking the conserved final phenylalanine or tryptophan, this CDR3 likely reflects a read error. The V gene is TRBV5-1, the J gene TRBJ2-7, with D tentatively TRBD1 (6 bases). V shed 0 bases and J shed 1 base, with 11 bases lying between them. The CDR3 has 15 amino acids. Germline V CDR1 and CDR2: SGHRS, YFSETQ. CDR3 DNA sequence: TGCGCCAGCAGCTTGGAGGACAGTTTATCCTACGAGCAGTACTGC. This encodes CASSLEDSLSYEQYC.

This clonotype was counted between two and nine times. V and J are TRBV12-3 or TRBV12-4 and TRBJ2-5; 9 bases fit TRBD1. V lost 7 bases and J lost 4; bases outside the gene matches: 7. CDR3 length equals 14 residues. CDR3 loop: CASTPGQGRETQYF. In nucleotides, the CDR3 is TGTGCCAGCACCCCAGGACAGGGGAGAGAGACCCAGTACTTC.

This clonotype was found many times. The chain combines TRBV12-3 or TRBV12-4 with TRBJ2-3; tentative D call: TRBD1 (5 bases). The CDR3 contains 13 residues. V lost 3 bases, J lost 3 bases, and 7 bases lay in between. CDR3 coding DNA: TGTGCCAGCAGTTTGCGACAGACAGATACGCAGTATTTT. Amino acid sequence: CASSLRQTDTQYF.

There are a few counts of this clonotype. The CDR3: CASSYFQGYEQYF. DNA for the CDR3: TGTGCCAGCAGTTACTTCCAGGGCTACGAGCAGTACTTC. This rearrangement joins TRBV6-5 to TRBJ2-7; D perhaps matches TRBD1 (5 bases). CDR3 length: 13 residues. Germline-derived CDR1 and CDR2 are MNHEY and SVGAGI. V was shortened by 1 base and J by 3 bases, with 7 bases between the two germline ends.

The chain links TRBV9 to TRBJ1-5, with D unclear. V was clipped by 0 bases and J by 6 bases, with 10 bases between them. Per the germline V gene, CDR1 is SGDLS and CDR2 is YYNGEE. This CDR3 is 14 amino acids long. The CDR3 is CASSVDVGAQPQHF. CDR3 sequence (DNA): TGTGCCAGCAGCGTAGACGTTGGCGCTCAGCCCCAGCATTTT.

This clonotype was found a few times. The chain carries TRBV9 and TRBJ2-7; TRBD2 agrees at 7 bases. CDR1 and CDR2 from the germline V gene are SGDLS and YYNGEE. J lost 5 bases, V lost 1 base, and 6 bases had no gene match. This CDR3 is built from 14 residues. The CDR3 sequence: CASSVSGMFDEQYF. In DNA, the CDR3 is TGTGCCAGCAGCGTAAGCGGGATGTTTGACGAGCAGTACTTC.

The gene calls are TRBV29-1 and TRBJ2-7, with TRBD1 matching 10 bases. With V trimmed by 5 bases and J by 4 bases, 5 bases remained unmatched. The CDR3 has 13 residues. Germline CDR1 reads SQVTM; CDR2 reads ANQGSEA. Here the CDR3 DNA reads TGCAGCGTTCAAGGACAGGGGGGATACGAGCAGTACTTC. The encoded protein is CSVQGQGGYEQYF.

The chain uses TRBV29-1 and TRBJ2-2; D ambiguous. Germline V CDR1 and CDR2: SQVTM, ANQGSEA. Trimming cost V 3 bases and J 4 bases, with 15 bases left between them. This CDR3 is 15 amino acids long. CDR3 amino acids: CSVDLGKKGTGELFF. The CDR3 DNA is TGCAGCGTTGATCTGGGGAAAAAAGGCACCGGGGAGCTGTTTTTT.

The J gene is TRBJ2-1, the V gene TRBV11-2; no reliable D call. Looked up from germline, CDR1 is SGHAT and CDR2 is FQNNGV. The CDR3 loop spans 15 amino acids. V was clipped by 6 bases and J by 0 bases, with 12 bases between them. The CDR3 nucleotides are TGTGCCAGCAGTCCAAAGACCCACTCCTACAATGAGCAGTTCTTC. This sequence encodes CASSPKTHSYNEQFF.

This clonotype was observed many times. The rearrangement joins TRBV12-3 or TRBV12-4 to TRBJ1-2, with 8 bases lining up with TRBD1. The CDR3 covers 14 residues. V lost 6 bases and J lost 2; bases outside the gene matches: 5. In DNA, the CDR3 is TGTGCCAGCAGGAAAGACAGGGGAAACTATGGCTACACCTTC. It specifies CASRKDRGNYGYTF.

This clonotype was detected only a few times. This sequence joins TRBV12-3 or TRBV12-4 and TRBJ1-6, with no clear D. The CDR3 has 13 amino acids. Trimming took off 6 bases at V and 10 bases at J, with 13 bases between the two ends. This chain's CDR3 is CASRPYLGSPLHF. The CDR3 DNA reads as TGTGCCAGCAGGCCCTACCTGGGGTCACCCCTCCACTTT.

The rearrangement links TRBV5-1 to TRBJ1-6; TRBD1 is a possible D gene (6 bases). CDR1 SGHRS and CDR2 YFSETQ come from the germline V gene. The length of the CDR3 is 17 residues. The ends were cut back, 4 bases at V and 0 bases at J, with 14 bases in the middle. The CDR3 DNA sequence: TGCGCCAGCAGCCCCGGACAGTCCATCTCCTATAATTCACCCCTCCACTTT. It translates to CASSPGQSISYNSPLHF.

This clonotype was detected once. The rearrangement joins TRBV2 to TRBJ1-6; TRBD1 matches at 9 bases. CDR1 SNHLY and CDR2 FYNNEI come from the germline V gene. There are 15 residues in the CDR3. V trimming: 2 bases; J trimming: 9 bases; junction bases outside the gene matches: 5. Written as DNA, the CDR3 is TGTGCCAGCAGTGAAAGACAGGGGGTCAGTTCACCCCTCCACTTT. This gives the protein CASSERQGVSSPLHF.

This clonotype was seen only a few times. The chain recombines TRBV29-1 with TRBJ2-5; D is possibly TRBD1 (6 bases). Germline V gene sequence: CDR1 SQVTM, CDR2 ANQGSEA. This CDR3 contains 13 residues. V was pared by 7 bases and J by 1 base, with 13 bases between. In nucleotides, the CDR3 is TGCAGCGCTGGCAGGGGTCCCCAAGAGACCCAGTACTTC. The encoded protein is CSAGRGPQETQYF.

A few counts support this clonotype. The chain uses TRBV6-2 or TRBV6-3 and TRBJ2-7; the D gene is possibly TRBD2 (5 bases). Trimming removed 6 bases from V and 3 bases from J, with 15 bases in between. The germline gives CDR1 MNHEY, CDR2 SVGEGT. CDR3 length equals 14 residues. In DNA, the CDR3 is TGTGCCAGCAGAACCCGGGGAGATTACTACGAGCAGTACTTC. Translation gives CASRTRGDYYEQYF.

The genes are TRBV4-1 and TRBJ2-7; 7 positions agree with TRBD1. With V trimmed by 1 base and J by 7 bases, 10 bases remained unmatched. Germline CDR1 and CDR2: MGHRA and YSYEKL. This CDR3 contains 15 residues. The CDR3 sequence: CASSQGQGGFLEQYF. The CDR3 coding sequence is TGCGCCAGCAGCCAAGGACAGGGTGGCTTTTTGGAGCAGTACTTC.

The chain uses TRBV5-1 and TRBJ2-1; TRBD1 or TRBD2 may be the D gene (6 bases each). V lost 0 bases and J lost 7, with 23 bases in between. CDR1 and CDR2 (germline): SGHRS, YFSETQ. CDR3 length: 18 amino acids. The CDR3 DNA follows: TGCGCCAGCAGCTTGGAAGGCGGGGTAACAGGGTATCGGAATGAGCAGTTCTTC. Its protein product is CASSLEGGVTGYRNEQFF.

This clonotype was found a few times. The chain carries TRBV9 and TRBJ2-2; no definite D call. Germline CDR1 and CDR2: SGDLS and YYNGEE. The CDR3 contains 14 residues. The V end was cut by 1 base, the J end by 5 bases, with 9 bases between. CDR3 in amino acids: CASSVMKGTGELFF. For the CDR3, the DNA is TGTGCCAGCAGCGTAATGAAAGGGACCGGGGAGCTGTTTTTT.

This clonotype was found a few times. The chain is built from TRBV20-1 and TRBJ2-1; D may be TRBD1 or TRBD2 (5 bases each). V lost 5 bases to trimming and J lost 5 bases, with 13 bases between them. The CDR3 runs to 13 residues. Germline V gene data show CDR1 as DFQATT and CDR2 as SNEGSKA (reference sequence). CDR3 residues: CSASGTLNNEQFF. The DNA for the CDR3 is TGCAGTGCTTCCGGGACGCTTAACAATGAGCAGTTCTTC.

This clonotype was detected ten times or more. The rearrangement links TRBV29-1 to TRBJ1-3; no reliable D call. Trimming cost V 8 bases and J 0 bases, with 11 bases left between them. Per the germline V gene, CDR1 is SQVTM and CDR2 is ANQGSEA. This CDR3 is 13 amino acids long. CDR3 sequence: CSIASGSGNTIYF. The CDR3, as DNA: TGCAGCATTGCGTCCGGCTCTGGAAACACCATATATTTT.

In its sample, this clonotype was seen once. This may be a read error: a much more frequent sequence differs by one nucleotide. The chain couples TRBV24-1 to TRBJ2-7; 7 positions agree with TRBD1. This CDR3 spans 16 amino acids. The germline gives CDR1 KGHDR, CDR2 SFDVKD. CDR3 bases: TGTGCCACCGGTGATACCGGGACAGCTAACTCCTACGAGCAGTACTTC. This sequence encodes CATGDTGTANSYEQYF.

This chain links TRBV7-2 with TRBJ1-5; D might be TRBD1 (6 bases). Germline lookup yields CDR1 SGHTA and CDR2 FQGNSA. The V and J ends lost 3 bases and 5 bases respectively, with 11 bases between them. This CDR3 region has 14 residues. CDR3 residues: CASSLGGNDQPQHF. DNA of the CDR3: TGTGCCAGCAGCTTGGGGGGCAACGATCAGCCCCAGCATTTT.

This clonotype was seen a few times. The rearrangement links TRBV20-1 to TRBJ2-1; TRBD2 matches at 10 bases. The J segment lost 11 bases and the V segment lost 6 bases, leaving 16 bases of the junction unmatched. The CDR3 covers 15 residues. Germline V gene sequence: CDR1 DFQATT, CDR2 SNEGSKA (reference sequence). This CDR3 reads CSAVTGAGTSAKQFF. The CDR3 DNA reads as TGCAGTGCAGTAACAGGGGCCGGGACTAGCGCAAAGCAGTTCTTC.

J is TRBJ1-2 and V is TRBV28, with TRBD1 identical over 9 bases. The CDR3 extends over 14 amino acids. Germline loops: CDR1 MDHEN, CDR2 SYDVKM. With 4 bases clipped from V and 5 bases from J, the junction kept 5 bases outside the gene matches. This CDR3 reads CASSSDRGVYGYTF. CDR3 coding DNA: TGTGCCAGCAGTTCTGACAGGGGGGTTTATGGCTACACCTTC.

The sample holds many counts of this clonotype. The V call is TRBV12-3 or TRBV12-4, the J call TRBJ2-1, with 12 bases matching TRBD2. CDR3 size: 19 residues. V lost 6 bases to trimming and J lost 0 bases; unmatched junction nucleotides: 12. Here the CDR3 DNA reads TGTGCCAGCAGACCGCTAGCGGGGGGGGCTTATAGCTCCTACAATGAGCAGTTCTTC. It encodes CASRPLAGGAYSSYNEQFF.

The chain employs TRBV9 and TRBJ2-7, with 8 positions matching TRBD1. The V segment lost 0 bases and the J segment 7 bases; nucleotides outside the gene matches: 15. The CDR3 extends over 17 amino acids. Germline values: CDR1 SGDLS, CDR2 YYNGEE. This CDR3 reads CASSVDLQGALLGEQYF. The CDR3 nucleotides are TGTGCCAGCAGCGTAGACCTTCAGGGGGCCCTCTTGGGGGAGCAGTACTTC. Complete variable domain (other parts from reference TRBV9 and TRBJ2-7): DSGVTQTPKHLITATGQRVTLRCSPRSGDLSVYWYQQSLDQGLQFLIQYYNGEERAKGNILERFSAQQFPDLHSELNLSSLELGDSALYFCASSVDLQGALLGEQYFGPGTRLTVT.